The present T cell receptor beta chain was sequenced within a study of cytomegalovirus exposure and HLA in healthy donors. Study findings and constraints: The study reported that TCR beta sequences accurately predicted HLA-A and HLA-B alleles in most subjects. Highly shared variants forming one cluster were likely a sequencing artifact. CMV serostatus stood as the only immune exposure information on hand.

Of note for this clone: Its matching antigen is unknown.

The PCR used 60 Vbeta and 13 Jbeta primers. The method was immunoSEQ multiplex PCR; TCRdb's version includes in-frame clones alone and lacks a portion of them. Its listing shows roughly 79,000 clones. This CDR3 is built from 16 residues. V shed 3 bases and J shed 2 bases, with 17 bases lying between them. Germline CDR1 reads SGHDN; CDR2 reads FVKESK. The clonotype originates from a man younger than 45 in good health and CMV-seronegative. This chain connects TRBV14 to TRBJ2-7; D possibly corresponds to TRBD1 (6 bases). The sequenced sample consisted of PBMCs. The CDR3: CASSQRTGTLTYEQYF. As DNA, the CDR3 is TGTGCCAGCAGCCAGAGGACCGGGACATTGACCTACGAGCAGTACTTC.